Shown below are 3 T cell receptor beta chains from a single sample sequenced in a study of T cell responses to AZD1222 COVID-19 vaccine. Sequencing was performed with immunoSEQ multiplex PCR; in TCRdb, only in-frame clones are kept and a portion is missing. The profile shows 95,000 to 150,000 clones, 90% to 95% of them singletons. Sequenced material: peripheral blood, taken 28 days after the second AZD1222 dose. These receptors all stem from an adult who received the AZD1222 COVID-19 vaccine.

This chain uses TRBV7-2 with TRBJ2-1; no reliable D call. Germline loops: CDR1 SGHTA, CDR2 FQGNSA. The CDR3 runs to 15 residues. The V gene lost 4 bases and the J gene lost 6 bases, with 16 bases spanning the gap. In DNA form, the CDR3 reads TGTGCCAGCAGCTCCCCGGGCCCTCTGGGCAATGAGCAGTTCTTC. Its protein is CASSSPGPLGNEQFF.

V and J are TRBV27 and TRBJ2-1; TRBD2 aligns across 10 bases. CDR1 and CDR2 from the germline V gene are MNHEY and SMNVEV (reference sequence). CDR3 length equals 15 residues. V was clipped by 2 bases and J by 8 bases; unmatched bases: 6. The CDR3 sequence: CASSLGTSELDEQFF. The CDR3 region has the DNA TGTGCCAGCAGTTTAGGGACTAGCGAGTTGGATGAGCAGTTCTTC.

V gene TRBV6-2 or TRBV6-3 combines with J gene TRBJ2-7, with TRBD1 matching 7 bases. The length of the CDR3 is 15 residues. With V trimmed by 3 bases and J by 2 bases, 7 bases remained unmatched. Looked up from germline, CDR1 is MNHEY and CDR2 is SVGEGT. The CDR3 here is CASSYSTGNPYEQYF. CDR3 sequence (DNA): TGTGCCAGCAGTTATTCGACAGGGAATCCCTACGAGCAGTACTTC.